These 8 T cell receptor beta chains were sequenced from one sample in a study of blood T cell repertoires in COVID-19. Clones were read by immunoSEQ multiplex PCR, and TCRdb kept only the in-frame ones, dropping some. The sample yields more than 200,000 clones, approximately 86% seen once. The source material was peripheral blood. These receptors were obtained from a man aged 25 to 40 with active or convalescent COVID-19.

V usage is TRBV9 and J usage is TRBJ2-1, with 7 positions matching TRBD1. This CDR3 has 14 amino acids. The J segment lost 8 bases and the V segment lost 5 bases, leaving 10 bases of the junction unmatched. The V gene's germline CDR1 is SGDLS and CDR2 YYNGEE. The CDR3 spells CASRDRDGGDEQFF. The CDR3 DNA reads TGTGCCAGCAGAGACAGGGATGGGGGCGATGAGCAGTTCTTC.

The rearrangement joins TRBV7-6 to TRBJ1-1; 12 positions match TRBD1. The CDR3 contains 17 residues. V shed 5 bases and J 3 bases; nucleotides not matched to a gene: 10. Germline lookup yields CDR1 SGHVS and CDR2 FNYEAQ. The CDR3 protein is CASSTGTGGAADTEAFF. CDR3 DNA sequence: TGTGCCAGCAGCACTGGGACAGGGGGCGCGGCGGACACTGAAGCTTTCTTT.

The gene calls are TRBV15 and TRBJ1-1; perhaps TRBD1 as D (5 bases). The CDR3 is made up of 14 amino acids. The germline V gene encodes CDR1 LNHNV and CDR2 YYDKDF (reference sequence). With 0 bases removed from V and 3 bases from J, the gap between germline ends came to 8 bases. CDR3 loop: CATSRDRVDTEAFF. CDR3 DNA: TGTGCCACCAGCAGAGACAGGGTGGACACTGAAGCTTTCTTT.

This chain uses TRBV6-2 or TRBV6-3 with TRBJ2-2; 8 bases line up with TRBD1. This CDR3 comprises 15 residues. V shed 5 bases and J 6 bases; nucleotides not matched to a gene: 8. Looked up from germline, CDR1 is MNHEY and CDR2 is SVGEGT. CDR3 DNA sequence: TGTGCCAGCAGTCAAACAGGGGGAAGTGCCGGGGAGCTGTTTTTT. As protein: CASSQTGGSAGELFF.

This clone was observed once. The chain employs TRBV6-5 and TRBJ1-2, with D possibly TRBD1 on 5 matching bases. V was trimmed by 6 bases and J by 5 bases, leaving 19 bases between them. The CDR3 has 15 residues. Per the germline V gene, CDR1 is MNHEY and CDR2 is SVGAGI. CDR3 loop: CASRATGQGIYGYTF. The CDR3 nucleotides read TGTGCCAGCAGAGCCACAGGACAAGGGATTTATGGCTACACCTTC.

This chain connects TRBV24-1 to TRBJ1-2, with D possibly being TRBD1 (6 bases). Germline CDR1 reads KGHDR; CDR2 reads SFDVKD. Trimming left V 2 bases short and J 7 bases short, with 10 bases between. This CDR3 has 13 residues. The CDR3 loop is CATSDYREGGYTF. CDR3 coding DNA: TGTGCCACCAGTGATTACAGGGAAGGTGGCTACACCTTC.

This chain links TRBV9 with TRBJ2-7, with TRBD1 as a possible D gene (6 bases). This CDR3 contains 14 residues. Per the germline V gene, CDR1 is SGDLS and CDR2 is YYNGEE. V lost 0 bases and J 2 bases, leaving 9 bases between the germline ends. CDR3 sequence (DNA): TGTGCCAGCAGCGTAGCAGGGGCTCCCTACGAGCAGTACTTC. This encodes CASSVAGAPYEQYF.

The chain joins TRBV13 to TRBJ1-3; D gene uncertain. The V end was cut by 6 bases, the J end by 2 bases, with 2 bases between. The length of the CDR3 is 11 residues. Per the germline V gene, CDR1 is PRHDT and CDR2 is FYEKMQ (reference sequence). The CDR3 nucleotides are TGTGCCAGCAGTACTGGAAACACCATATATTTT. Its translation is CASSTGNTIYF.